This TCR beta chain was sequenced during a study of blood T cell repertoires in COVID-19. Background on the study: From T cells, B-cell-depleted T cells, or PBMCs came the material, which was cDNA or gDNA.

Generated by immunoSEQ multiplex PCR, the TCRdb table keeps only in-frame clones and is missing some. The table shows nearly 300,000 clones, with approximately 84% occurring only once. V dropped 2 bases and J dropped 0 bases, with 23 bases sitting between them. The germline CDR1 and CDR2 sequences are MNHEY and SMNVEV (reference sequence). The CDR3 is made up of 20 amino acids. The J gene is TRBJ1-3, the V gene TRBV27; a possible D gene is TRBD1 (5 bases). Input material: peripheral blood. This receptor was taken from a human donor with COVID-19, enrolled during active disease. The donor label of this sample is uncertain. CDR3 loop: CASSLRPPGAGLSSGNTIYF. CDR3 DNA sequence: TGTGCCAGCAGTTTACGCCCCCCTGGGGCAGGCTTGAGCTCTGGAAACACCATATATTTT.